This TCR beta chain was recovered during a study of metastatic and nonmetastatic thyroid tumors. Study information: Where malignant and benign thyroid patients were concerned, repertoires were compared across blood and tumor or nodule tissue. Findings of the study overall: When malignant thyroid tumors were compared with benign nodules, TCR beta diversity was reportedly significantly higher in the malignant tumors. This held in both blood and tumor samples.

Germline CDR1 reads MGHRA; CDR2 reads YSYEKL. The CDR3 sequence is 15 residues long. Trimming left V 0 bases short and J 4 bases short, with 10 bases between. Until they underwent thyroid surgery, no patient had received any treatment. TCRdb re-called clones via MiXCR from the PCR reads. The sample holds roughly 42,000 clones, over 15% seen once. The sample holds many counts of this clone. Its antigen is unknown. The sequencing input was tumor tissue. The sequence was obtained from a female donor with papillary thyroid cancer or a benign thyroid nodule (not recorded which). Some clones in this sample may be carry-over from other donors' samples. This chain joins TRBV4-1 and TRBJ2-1; D uncertain. The CDR3, as DNA: TGCGCCAGCAGCCAAGAAGGATCCTGGTACAATGAGCAGTTCTTC. It codes for CASSQEGSWYNEQFF.